These 27 T cell receptor beta chains came from one sample sequenced in a study of blood T cell repertoires in COVID-19 (dated by TCRdb to the early 2020s). Receptor amplification or capture employed the immunoSEQ multiplex PCR assay. Held by TCRdb, this immuneACCESS table contains in-frame sequences only and omits some clones. Under half of the omission traces to an unresolved V gene where checked; the cause of the rest is unknown. This sample gives 90,000 to 130,000 clones in total; approximately 90% of them show up just once. The ten largest clones represent around 4.9% of the sample. Sequencing was carried out using peripheral blood. The receptors shown here come from a human donor in a cohort sampled during active COVID-19.

This clone was found once. Written as DNA, the CDR3 is TGTGCCAGCAGCTTAAGTGGCAAACCGGAAGCTTTCTTT. Translation: CASSLSGKPEAFF. The V and J genes are TRBV11-2 and TRBJ1-1; D call uncertain. This CDR3 spans 13 amino acids. Deletions cut 2 bases from V and 8 bases from J, with 12 bases between. CDR1 is SGHAT and CDR2 is FQNNGV in the germline V gene.

The chain combines TRBV5-4 with TRBJ2-1, with 7 bases matching TRBD1. Trimming cost V 4 bases and J 2 bases; bases outside gene matches: 6. The germline V gene has CDR1 SGHNT and CDR2 YYREEE (reference sequence). The CDR3 has 15 amino acids. The CDR3 DNA is TGTGCCAGCAGCCGGGACAGCAAAGCCTACAATGAGCAGTTCTTC. It translates to CASSRDSKAYNEQFF.

V is TRBV6-5 and J is TRBJ1-5; TRBD1 matches 9 bases. Per the germline V gene, CDR1 is MNHEY and CDR2 is SVGAGI. V was pared by 6 bases and J by 1 base, with 4 bases of the junction left unmatched. This CDR3 comprises 15 residues. CDR3 residues: CASRQGQGSNQPQHF. For the CDR3, the DNA is TGTGCCAGCAGGCAGGGACAGGGAAGCAATCAGCCCCAGCATTTT.

The chain links TRBV5-4 to TRBJ1-2, with 8 bases aligning to TRBD1. V was clipped by 7 bases and J by 3 bases; unmatched bases: 8. Germline assignment: CDR1 SGHNT and CDR2 YYREEE (reference sequence). The CDR3 length is 14 residues. The CDR3 region is CASAIDRGDYGYTF. The CDR3 DNA follows: TGTGCCAGCGCCATTGACAGGGGCGACTATGGCTACACCTTC.

This chain uses TRBV19 with TRBJ1-1, with 8 bases that match TRBD1. The V and J ends lost 5 bases and 5 bases, in that order; junction bases with no gene match: 10. CDR1 and CDR2 from the germline V gene are LNHDA and SQIVND (reference sequence). The CDR3 runs to 15 residues. The CDR3 reads CASSSQGAIWTEAFF. The CDR3 DNA reads as TGTGCCAGTAGTTCGCAGGGGGCTATTTGGACTGAAGCTTTCTTT.

The chain couples TRBV2 to TRBJ2-7, with 7 bases identical to TRBD2. Trimming at V came to 5 bases and at J to 6 bases, leaving 10 bases not matched to a gene. The germline V gene has CDR1 SNHLY and CDR2 FYNNEI. CDR3 length: 14 amino acids. CDR3 protein: CASSKSGMGLEQYF. The CDR3 bases are TGTGCCAGCAGTAAAAGCGGGATGGGCCTCGAGCAGTACTTC.

This chain uses TRBV6-2 or TRBV6-3 with TRBJ1-6; 8 nucleotides match TRBD1. Germline-derived CDR1 and CDR2 are MNHEY and SVGEGT. V was pared by 0 bases and J by 4 bases, with 14 bases of the junction left unmatched. This CDR3 region has 20 residues. The DNA of the CDR3 is TGTGCCAGCAGTTACTCGTCCGGAGGGACAGGAGGGGGGTATAATTCACCCCTCCACTTT. This encodes CASSYSSGGTGGGYNSPLHF.

V gene TRBV19 combines with J gene TRBJ2-1; no clear D. Trimming took off 5 bases at V and 6 bases at J, with 11 bases between the two ends. Per germline, CDR1 LNHDA and CDR2 SQIVND (reference sequence). This CDR3 spans 13 amino acids. The CDR3 sequence is CASSVGQRNEQFF. The CDR3 nucleotides read TGTGCCAGTAGTGTAGGGCAACGCAATGAGCAGTTCTTC.

The chain combines TRBV3-1 (or the pseudogene TRBV3-2) with TRBJ2-4, with 11 bases aligning to TRBD1. Germline-derived CDR1 and CDR2 are LGHDT and YNNKEL (reference sequence). CDR3 length equals 16 residues. V shed 4 bases, J shed 4 bases, and the junction held 6 bases outside the gene matches. CDR3 sequence reads: CASSPWDRGTKNIQYF. The CDR3 nucleotides are TGTGCCAGCAGCCCGTGGGACAGGGGGACGAAAAACATTCAGTACTTC.

This clone came up a few times. J is TRBJ2-3 and V is TRBV10-3; TRBD2 matches 8 bases. The CDR3 runs 18 residues. CDR1 and CDR2 from the germline V gene are ENHRY and SYGVKD. Unmatched junction bases numbered 15, after V lost 3 bases and J lost 4 bases. The CDR3 DNA reads TGTGCCATCAGTGAAGTGAGACTAGCGATCCGAGGAGCAGATACGCAGTATTTT. This gives the protein CAISEVRLAIRGADTQYF.

The V and J genes are TRBV7-2 and TRBJ2-3; unclear D gene. From germline, CDR1 is SGHTA and CDR2 FQGNSA. V shed 1 base and J shed 8 bases, with 22 bases lying between them. The length of the CDR3 is 17 residues. CDR3 DNA: TGTGCCAGCAGCTTAGGTGGTGGCGGCCGAGGTCCGGGTACGCAGTATTTT. Protein product: CASSLGGGGRGPGTQYF.

This rearrangement joins TRBV4-1 to TRBJ2-1; 8 bases map to TRBD2. The CDR3 is 16 residues long. V was pared by 4 bases and J by 2 bases, with 7 bases of the junction left unmatched. CDR1 is MGHRA, CDR2 YSYEKL, per germline. The CDR3 here is CASSREAGATYNEQFF. CDR3 nucleotide sequence: TGCGCCAGCAGCCGAGAAGCGGGGGCCACCTACAATGAGCAGTTCTTC.

The chain joins TRBV11-1 to TRBJ2-3; TRBD1 might be the D (6 bases). CDR1 and CDR2 from the germline V gene are SGHAT and FQDESV (reference sequence). V was trimmed by 1 base and J by 5 bases, leaving 10 bases between them. The CDR3 sequence is 14 residues long. The CDR3 region is CASSLGQGQDTQYF. As DNA, the CDR3 is TGTGCCAGCAGCTTAGGCCAGGGGCAAGATACGCAGTATTTT.

This chain connects TRBV19 to TRBJ1-2, with 8 bases fitting TRBD1. The CDR3 runs 13 residues. CDR1 is LNHDA, CDR2 SQIVND, per germline (reference sequence). With 9 bases clipped from V and 2 bases from J, the junction kept 5 bases outside the gene matches. CDR3 sequence reads: CASQGAYNYGYTF. The CDR3 DNA is TGTGCCAGCCAGGGGGCTTACAACTATGGCTACACCTTC.

The V and J genes are TRBV7-9 and TRBJ2-7; TRBD1 agrees at 11 bases. Per germline, CDR1 SEHNR and CDR2 FQNEAQ (reference sequence). The J segment lost 3 bases and the V segment lost 4 bases, leaving 5 bases of the junction unmatched. CDR3 length: 15 amino acids. The CDR3 coding sequence is TGTGCCAGCAGCTCCCCCGGGACAGGGGGCTACGAGCAGTACTTC. Its protein product is CASSSPGTGGYEQYF.

This clone has only a few counts. The gene calls are TRBV3-1 (or the pseudogene TRBV3-2) and TRBJ1-6; D remains ambiguous. Trimming cost V 4 bases and J 7 bases, with 11 bases left between them. Germline V CDR1 and CDR2: LGHDT, YNNKEL (reference sequence). The length of the CDR3 is 14 residues. CDR3 in DNA: TGTGCCAGCAGCCTCCGGGAACTAAATTCACCCCTCCACTTT. This gives the protein CASSLRELNSPLHF.

CDR3 sequence reads: CASSQRQIMNTEAFF. The CDR3, as DNA: TGTGCCAGCTCACAGCGACAGATCATGAACACTGAAGCTTTCTTT. The gene calls are TRBV18 and TRBJ1-1; maybe TRBD1 (5 bases). CDR1 and CDR2 (germline): KGHSH, LQKENI. Between the trimmed V and J ends, which lost 4 bases and 0 bases, there was a span of 12 bases. The CDR3 contains 15 residues.

The chain uses TRBV7-9 and TRBJ2-7, with TRBD2 matching 7 bases. V was pared by 4 bases and J by 3 bases, with 15 bases of the junction left unmatched. The CDR3 covers 17 residues. Per the germline V gene, CDR1 is SEHNR and CDR2 is FQNEAQ (reference sequence). Here the CDR3 reads CASSSKSSSGRNYEQYF. The DNA of the CDR3 is TGTGCCAGCAGCTCCAAATCCTCTAGCGGCAGGAACTACGAGCAGTACTTC.

V and J are TRBV5-4 and TRBJ2-1, with TRBD1 identical over 9 bases. The J segment lost 6 bases and the V segment lost 0 bases, leaving 7 bases of the junction unmatched. This CDR3 has 16 amino acids. Per the germline V gene, CDR1 is SGHNT and CDR2 is YYREEE (reference sequence). CDR3 protein: CASSLAGTGLGNEQFF. DNA for the CDR3: TGTGCCAGCAGCTTGGCCGGGACAGGGCTGGGCAATGAGCAGTTCTTC.

The chain links TRBV10-3 to TRBJ1-1, with TRBD1 identical over 7 bases. The CDR3 runs to 14 residues. CDR1 and CDR2 from the germline V gene are ENHRY and SYGVKD. J lost 1 base, V lost 6 bases, and 5 bases had no gene match. CDR3 nucleotides: TGTGCCATCAGGCCCGGACAGGCGAACACTGAAGCTTTCTTT. Translating it yields CAIRPGQANTEAFF.

The V gene is TRBV5-1, the J gene TRBJ2-5; D might be TRBD1 (6 bases). The V gene lost 4 bases and the J gene lost 5 bases, with 18 bases spanning the gap. CDR3 length: 15 amino acids. Per the germline V gene, CDR1 is SGHRS and CDR2 is YFSETQ. Here the CDR3 reads CASSPYRERGETQYF. CDR3 DNA sequence: TGCGCCAGCAGCCCTTACAGGGAGCGAGGGGAGACCCAGTACTTC.

The CDR3 reads CASSSRLVWQFF. The CDR3 bases are TGTGCCAGCAGCTCGAGGCTAGTTTGGCAGTTCTTC. The gene calls are TRBV7-9 and TRBJ2-1; D call uncertain. V shed 4 bases and J shed 12 bases, with 13 bases lying between them. The CDR3 runs 12 residues. Looked up from germline, CDR1 is SEHNR and CDR2 is FQNEAQ (reference sequence).

This clone was seen a handful of times. The V gene is TRBV25-1, the J gene TRBJ2-6; D is possibly TRBD1 (6 bases). V lost 5 bases and J lost 1, with 12 bases in between. CDR3 length: 16 amino acids. The V gene's germline CDR1 is MGHDK and CDR2 SYGVNS. CDR3 residues: CASSFGRGSGANVLTF. The CDR3 region has the DNA TGTGCCAGCAGTTTCGGCAGGGGATCTGGGGCCAACGTCCTGACTTTC.

In its sample, this clone was seen a few times. The J gene is TRBJ1-5, the V gene TRBV3-1 (or the pseudogene TRBV3-2); 10 bases agree with TRBD1. J lost 6 bases, V lost 1 base, and 6 bases had no gene match. This CDR3 has 16 residues. Germline V CDR1 and CDR2: LGHDT, YNNKEL (reference sequence). The CDR3, as DNA: TGTGCCAGCAGCCAAGGGGGACAGGGGTCCGGTCAGCCCCAGCATTTT. It yields the protein CASSQGGQGSGQPQHF.

The chain carries TRBV4-3 and TRBJ2-7, with 8 bases lining up with TRBD2. The CDR3 totals 15 residues. With V trimmed by 0 bases and J by 1 base, 2 bases remained unmatched. Per the germline V gene, CDR1 is LGHNA and CDR2 is YSLEER. CDR3 sequence: CASSQEGGRSYEQYF. CDR3 sequence (DNA): TGCGCCAGCAGCCAAGAAGGCGGGAGGTCCTACGAGCAGTACTTC.

The chain carries TRBV28 and TRBJ1-2; 7 bases are a match to TRBD1. The ends lost 5 bases at V and 0 bases at J; junction bases unmatched: 9. Germline V gene data show CDR1 as MDHEN and CDR2 as SYDVKM. CDR3 length: 16 residues. The CDR3 loop is CASSVPWDRANYGYTF. As DNA, the CDR3 is TGTGCCAGCAGTGTCCCATGGGACAGAGCTAACTATGGCTACACCTTC.

The genes are TRBV5-4 and TRBJ2-7; 8 nucleotides align to TRBD2. V dropped 1 base and J dropped 0; count of bases not matched to a gene: 6. The CDR3 is 16 residues long. The V gene's germline CDR1 is SGHNT and CDR2 YYREEE (reference sequence). CDR3 loop: CASSLFPSGPSYEQYF. The CDR3 bases are TGTGCCAGCAGCTTGTTCCCTAGCGGGCCCTCCTACGAGCAGTACTTC.